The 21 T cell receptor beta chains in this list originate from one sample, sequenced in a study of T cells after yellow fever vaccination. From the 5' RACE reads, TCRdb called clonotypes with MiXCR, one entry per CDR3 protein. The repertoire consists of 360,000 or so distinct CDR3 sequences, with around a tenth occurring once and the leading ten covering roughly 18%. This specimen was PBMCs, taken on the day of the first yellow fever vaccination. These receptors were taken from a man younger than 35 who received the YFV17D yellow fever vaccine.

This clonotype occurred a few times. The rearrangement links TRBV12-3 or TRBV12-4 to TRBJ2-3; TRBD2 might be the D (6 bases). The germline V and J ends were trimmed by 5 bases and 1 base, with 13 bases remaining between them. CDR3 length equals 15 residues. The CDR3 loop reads CASSLGTLGTDTQYF. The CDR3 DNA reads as TGTGCCAGCAGTCTAGGGACTTTGGGCACAGATACGCAGTATTTT.

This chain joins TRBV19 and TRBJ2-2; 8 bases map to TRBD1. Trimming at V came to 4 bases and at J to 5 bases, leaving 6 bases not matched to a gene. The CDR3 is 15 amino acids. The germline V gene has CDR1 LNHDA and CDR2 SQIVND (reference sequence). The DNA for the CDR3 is TGTGCCAGTAGTAGGGGACAGGTTGCTACCGGGGAGCTGTTTTTT. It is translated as CASSRGQVATGELFF.

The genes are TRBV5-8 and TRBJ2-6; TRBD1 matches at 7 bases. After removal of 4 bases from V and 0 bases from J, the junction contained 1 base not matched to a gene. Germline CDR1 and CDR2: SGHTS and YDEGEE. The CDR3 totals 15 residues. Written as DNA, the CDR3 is TGTGCCAGCAGCACAGGGGACTCTGGGGCCAACGTCCTGACTTTC. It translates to CASSTGDSGANVLTF.

In nucleotides, the CDR3 is TGTGCCAGCAGCTTACTAGATCGAGATACGCAGTATTTT. Its protein is CASSLLDRDTQYF. This chain joins TRBV11-1 and TRBJ2-3; D is undetermined. The germline gives CDR1 SGHAT, CDR2 FQDESV (reference sequence). The CDR3 length is 13 residues. Trimming left V 2 bases short and J 5 bases short, with 8 bases between.

The CDR3 DNA follows: TGTGCCAGCAGCCCTCGGACTAGCGGGGGGTCCTACAATGAGCAGTTCTTC. This codes for CASSPRTSGGSYNEQFF. The chain combines TRBV7-2 with TRBJ2-1; 14 bases align to TRBD2. The CDR3 extends over 17 amino acids. The V and J ends lost 5 bases and 1 base, in that order; junction bases with no gene match: 4. The germline V gene encodes CDR1 SGHTA and CDR2 FQGNSA. Based on the CDR3 plus reference TRBV7-2 and TRBJ2-1, the full variable domain is GAGVSQSPSNKVTEKGKDVELRCDPISGHTALYWYRQSLGQGLEFLIYFQGNSAPDKSGLPSDRFSAERTGGSVSTLTIQRTQQEDSAVYLCASSPRTSGGSYNEQFFGPGTRLTVL.

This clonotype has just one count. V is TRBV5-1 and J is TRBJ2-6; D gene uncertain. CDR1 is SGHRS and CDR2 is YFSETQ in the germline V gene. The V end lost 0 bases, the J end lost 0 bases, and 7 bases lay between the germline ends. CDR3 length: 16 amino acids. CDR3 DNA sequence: TGCGCCAGCAGCTTGGCTTCCAGCTCTGGGGCCAACGTCCTGACTTTC. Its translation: CASSLASSSGANVLTF.

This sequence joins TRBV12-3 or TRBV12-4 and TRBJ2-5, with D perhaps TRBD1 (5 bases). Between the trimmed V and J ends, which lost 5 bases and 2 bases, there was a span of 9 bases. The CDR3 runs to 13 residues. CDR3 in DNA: TGTGCCAGCAGTCGGACATGGCAAGAGACCCAGTACTTC. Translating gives CASSRTWQETQYF.

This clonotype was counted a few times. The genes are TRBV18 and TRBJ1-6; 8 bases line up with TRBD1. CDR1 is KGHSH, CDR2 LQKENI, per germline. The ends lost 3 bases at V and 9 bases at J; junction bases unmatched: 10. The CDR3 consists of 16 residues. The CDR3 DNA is TGTGCCAGCTCACCCGTCGACAGGGGTGGCGGTTCACCCCTCCACTTT. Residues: CASSPVDRGGGSPLHF.

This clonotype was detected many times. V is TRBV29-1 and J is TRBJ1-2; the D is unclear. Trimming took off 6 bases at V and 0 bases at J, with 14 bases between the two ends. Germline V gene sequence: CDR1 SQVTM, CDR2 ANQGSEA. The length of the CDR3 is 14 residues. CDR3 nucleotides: TGCAGCGTACAACCGGGCACCACTAACTATGGCTACACCTTC. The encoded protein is CSVQPGTTNYGYTF.

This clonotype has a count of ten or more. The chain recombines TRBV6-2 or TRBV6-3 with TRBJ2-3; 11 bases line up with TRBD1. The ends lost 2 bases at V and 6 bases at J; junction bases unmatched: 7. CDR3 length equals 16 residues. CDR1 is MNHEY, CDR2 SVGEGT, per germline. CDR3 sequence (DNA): TGTGCCAGCAGTTACGGGGGACAGGGGGAGGTGGATACGCAGTATTTT. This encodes CASSYGGQGEVDTQYF.

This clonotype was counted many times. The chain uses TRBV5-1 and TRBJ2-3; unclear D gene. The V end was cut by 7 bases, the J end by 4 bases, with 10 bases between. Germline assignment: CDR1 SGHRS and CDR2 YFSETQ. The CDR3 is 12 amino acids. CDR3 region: CASALFPDTQYF. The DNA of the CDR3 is TGCGCCAGCGCACTATTTCCAGATACGCAGTATTTT.

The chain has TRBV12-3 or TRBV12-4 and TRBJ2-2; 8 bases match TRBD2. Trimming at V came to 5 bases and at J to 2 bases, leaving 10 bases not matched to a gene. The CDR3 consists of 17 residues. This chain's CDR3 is CASSPQRGGDNTGELFF. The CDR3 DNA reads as TGTGCCAGCAGTCCGCAACGGGGGGGCGATAACACCGGGGAGCTGTTTTTT.

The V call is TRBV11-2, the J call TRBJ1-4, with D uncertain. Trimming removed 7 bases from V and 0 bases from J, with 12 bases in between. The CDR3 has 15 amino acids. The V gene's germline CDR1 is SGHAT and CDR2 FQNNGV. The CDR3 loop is CASTSGGATNEKLFF. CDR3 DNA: TGTGCCAGCACCTCAGGAGGCGCAACTAATGAAAAACTGTTTTTT.

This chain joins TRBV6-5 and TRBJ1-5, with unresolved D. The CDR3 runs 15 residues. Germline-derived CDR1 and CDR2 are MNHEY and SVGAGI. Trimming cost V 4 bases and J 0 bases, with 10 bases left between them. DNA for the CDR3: TGTGCCAGCAGTTTGGGGTGGTCTAGCAATCAGCCCCAGCATTTT. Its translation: CASSLGWSSNQPQHF.

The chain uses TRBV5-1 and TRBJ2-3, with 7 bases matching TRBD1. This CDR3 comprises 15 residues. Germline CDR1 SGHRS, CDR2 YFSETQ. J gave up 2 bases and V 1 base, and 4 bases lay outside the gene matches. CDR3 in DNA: TGCGCCAGCAGCTTGAAAGACAGGGCCACAGATACGCAGTATTTT. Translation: CASSLKDRATDTQYF.

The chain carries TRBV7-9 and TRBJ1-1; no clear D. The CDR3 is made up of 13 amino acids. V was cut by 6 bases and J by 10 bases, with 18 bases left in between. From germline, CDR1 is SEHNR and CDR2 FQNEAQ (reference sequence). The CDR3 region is CASSMTQEGRAFF. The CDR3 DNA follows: TGTGCCAGCAGTATGACCCAGGAGGGTCGAGCTTTCTTT.

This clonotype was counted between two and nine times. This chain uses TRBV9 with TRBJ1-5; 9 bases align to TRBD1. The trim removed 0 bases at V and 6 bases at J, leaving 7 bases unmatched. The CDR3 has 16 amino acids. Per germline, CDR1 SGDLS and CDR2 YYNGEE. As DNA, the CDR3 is TGTGCCAGCAGCGTAGTTTTTGGGACAGGGACTCAGCCCCAGCATTTT. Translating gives CASSVVFGTGTQPQHF.

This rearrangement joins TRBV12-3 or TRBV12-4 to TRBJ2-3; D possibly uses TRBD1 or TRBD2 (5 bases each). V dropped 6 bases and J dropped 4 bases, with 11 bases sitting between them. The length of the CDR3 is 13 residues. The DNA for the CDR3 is TGTGCCAGCAGACCTATGGGACCAGATACGCAGTATTTT. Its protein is CASRPMGPDTQYF.

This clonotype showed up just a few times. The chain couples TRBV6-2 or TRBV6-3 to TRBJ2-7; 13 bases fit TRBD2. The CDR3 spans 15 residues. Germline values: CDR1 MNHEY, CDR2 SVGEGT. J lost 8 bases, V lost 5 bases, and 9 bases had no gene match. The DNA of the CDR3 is TGTGCCAGCAGTATCGCGGGACTAGCGGGGTCCAAGCAGTACTTC. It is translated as CASSIAGLAGSKQYF.

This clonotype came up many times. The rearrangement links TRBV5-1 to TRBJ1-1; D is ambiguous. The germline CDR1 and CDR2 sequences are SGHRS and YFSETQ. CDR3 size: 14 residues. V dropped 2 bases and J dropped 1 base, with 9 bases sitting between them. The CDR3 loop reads CASSLHRGNTEAFF. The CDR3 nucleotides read TGCGCCAGCAGCTTACATCGGGGGAACACTGAAGCTTTCTTT.

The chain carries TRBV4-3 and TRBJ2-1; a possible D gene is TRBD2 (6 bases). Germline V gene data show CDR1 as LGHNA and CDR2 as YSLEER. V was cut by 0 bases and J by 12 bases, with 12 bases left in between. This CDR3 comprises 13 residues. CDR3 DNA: TGCGCCAGCAGCCAAGATGGCGGGGAAAGGCAGTTCTTC. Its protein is CASSQDGGERQFF.